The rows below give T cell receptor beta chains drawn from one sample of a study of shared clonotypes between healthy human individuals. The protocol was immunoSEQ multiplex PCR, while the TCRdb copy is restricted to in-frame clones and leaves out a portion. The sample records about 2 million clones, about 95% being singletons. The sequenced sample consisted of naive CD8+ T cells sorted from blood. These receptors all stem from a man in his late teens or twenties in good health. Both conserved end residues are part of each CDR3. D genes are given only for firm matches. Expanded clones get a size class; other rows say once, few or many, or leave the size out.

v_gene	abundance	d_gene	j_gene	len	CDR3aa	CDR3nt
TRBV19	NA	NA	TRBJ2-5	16	CASSITGYSFQETQYF	TGTGCCAGTAGTATAACGGGGTACAGTTTCCAAGAGACCCAGTACTTC
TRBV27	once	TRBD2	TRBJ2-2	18	CASSRGLAGGPGTGELFF	TGTGCCAGCAGTCGCGGACTAGCGGGGGGCCCGGGCACCGGGGAGCTGTTTTTT
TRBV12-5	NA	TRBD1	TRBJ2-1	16	CASAQSTGGDAGEQFF	TGTGCTAGTGCCCAATCAACAGGGGGCGATGCCGGTGAGCAGTTCTTC
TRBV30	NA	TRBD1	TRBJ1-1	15	CAWSPGQGWSTEAFF	TGTGCCTGGAGTCCGGGACAGGGATGGAGCACTGAAGCTTTCTTT
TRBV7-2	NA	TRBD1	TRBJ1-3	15	CASSPGTGAGNTIYF	TGTGCCAGCAGCCCAGGGACAGGAGCAGGAAACACCATATATTTT
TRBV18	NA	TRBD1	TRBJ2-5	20	CASSPRERTGGYPAQETQYF	TGTGCCAGCTCACCACGGGAGCGGACAGGGGGATACCCCGCACAAGAGACCCAGTACTTC
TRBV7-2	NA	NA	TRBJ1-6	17	CASSDRVVSSYNSPLHF	TGTGCCAGCAGCGATCGAGTGGTGAGCTCCTATAATTCACCCCTCCACTTT
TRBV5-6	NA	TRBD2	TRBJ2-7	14	CASSLEAGGYEQYF	TGTGCCAGCAGCTTGGAAGCGGGGGGCTACGAGCAGTACTTC
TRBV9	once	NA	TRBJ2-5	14	CASSPRGLGETQYF	TGTGCCAGCAGCCCCCGAGGTCTGGGGGAGACCCAGTACTTC
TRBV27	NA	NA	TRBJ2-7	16	CASSDMDGTLTYEQYF	TGTGCCAGCAGTGATATGGACGGAACCTTAACCTACGAGCAGTACTTC
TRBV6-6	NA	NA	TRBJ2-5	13	CASINRDQETQYF	TGTGCCAGCATCAACAGGGACCAAGAGACCCAGTACTTC
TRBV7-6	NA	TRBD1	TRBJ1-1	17	CASSLDDTQGQGAEAFF	TGTGCCAGCAGCTTAGACGACACACAAGGACAGGGGGCAGAAGCTTTCTTT
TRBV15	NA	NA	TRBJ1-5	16	CATSTSRTISNQPQHF	TGTGCCACCAGCACGTCCCGGACCATCAGCAATCAGCCCCAGCATTTT
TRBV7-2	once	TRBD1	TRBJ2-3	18	CASSAPKTGILSTDTQYF	TGTGCCAGCAGCGCACCAAAGACAGGGATCTTATCCACAGATACGCAGTATTTT
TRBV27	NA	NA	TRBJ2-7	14	CASSLSGDHYEQYF	TGTGCCAGCAGTTTATCGGGGGACCACTACGAGCAGTACTTC
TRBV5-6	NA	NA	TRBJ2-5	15	CASSLYQGNQETQYF	TGTGCCAGCAGCCTTTATCAGGGGAACCAAGAGACCCAGTACTTC